These T cell receptor beta chains were read from a single sample in a study of metastatic and nonmetastatic thyroid tumors. TCRdb re-analyzed the PCR reads through MiXCR. The sample has under 75,000 clones, 18% seen once. Source material: blood. These receptors all come from a female donor with papillary thyroid cancer or a benign thyroid nodule (not recorded which). Some clones in this sample may be carry-over from other donors' samples. Each CDR3 is given with its conserved first and last residue. A D gene is named only where the DNA matches it firmly. Some rows mark clone size as missing; the rest say once, few, many or name a class of expanded clone.

V	length	D	J	size	CDR3	DNA
TRBV11-2	13	-	TRBJ2-7	-	CASSLDRANEQYF	TGTGCCAGCAGCTTAGACAGGGCGAACGAGCAGTACTTC
TRBV30	13	-	TRBJ1-1	-	CAWSTDKNTEAFF	TGTGCCTGGAGTACTGACAAGAACACTGAAGCTTTCTTT
TRBV24-1	14	TRBD1	TRBJ2-3	-	CATSGGQRTDTQYF	TGTGCCACCAGTGGGGGACAGAGAACAGATACGCAGTATTTT
TRBV30	17	TRBD2	TRBJ2-1	few	CAWSGTSGRRSYNEQFF	TGTGCCTGGAGTGGAACTAGCGGGAGGAGGTCCTACAATGAGCAGTTCTTC
TRBV5-1	15	TRBD1	TRBJ1-6	-	CASSYRDRDNSPLHF	TGCGCCAGCAGCTACCGGGACAGGGATAATTCACCCCTCCACTTT
TRBV6-1	14	TRBD1	TRBJ2-7	-	CASRSGQGLYEQYF	TGTGCCAGCAGATCGGGACAGGGCCTTTACGAGCAGTACTTC
TRBV30	13	-	TRBJ2-3	-	CAWSAGTTDTQYF	TGTGCCTGGAGTGCGGGGACCACAGATACGCAGTATTTT
TRBV6-1	14	TRBD1	TRBJ1-2	-	CASSDQGGAYGYTF	TGTGCCAGCAGTGATCAAGGGGGCGCGTATGGCTACACCTTC
TRBV5-1	13	-	TRBJ1-4	-	CASSLPTAEKLFF	TGCGCCAGCAGCCTCCCGACAGCCGAAAAACTGTTTTTT
TRBV25-1	15	-	TRBJ1-1	few	CASSDKGWGDTEAFF	TGTGCCAGCAGTGATAAAGGGTGGGGGGACACTGAAGCTTTCTTT
TRBV6-6	14	TRBD2	TRBJ2-7	many	CASSYGGRSEEQYF	TGTGCCAGCAGTTACGGCGGGAGGTCCGAGGAGCAGTACTTC
TRBV5-4	16	-	TRBJ2-1	many	CASSLVGAGSYNEQFF	TGTGCCAGCAGCTTGGTAGGAGCGGGTAGCTACAATGAGCAGTTCTTC
TRBV20-1	13	-	TRBJ2-1	many	CSAERSSYNEQFF	TGCAGTGCGGAAAGGAGCTCCTACAATGAGCAGTTCTTC
TRBV3-1	11	-	TRBJ2-7	-	CASSLEGRQYF	TGTGCCAGCAGCCTAGAGGGACGTCAGTACTTC
TRBV30	17	-	TRBJ2-1	many	CAWSEGWDPPLYNEQFF	TGTGCCTGGAGTGAGGGTTGGGACCCACCTCTCTACAATGAGCAGTTCTTC
TRBV6-1	13	-	TRBJ1-1	many	CASVERGLAEAFF	TGTGCCAGCGTAGAAAGGGGACTTGCAGAAGCTTTCTTT
TRBV30	12	-	TRBJ2-7	medium-sized	CAWNPNGSPQYF	TGTGCCTGGAACCCTAACGGGAGTCCGCAGTACTTC
TRBV11-2	14	TRBD1	TRBJ2-7	-	CASSKSGQGNEQYF	TGTGCCAGCAGCAAATCGGGACAGGGAAACGAGCAGTACTTC
TRBV4-1	15	TRBD2	TRBJ2-1	many	CASSQERASGDEQFF	TGCGCCAGCAGCCAAGAAAGGGCTAGCGGCGATGAGCAGTTCTTC
TRBV3-1	16	-	TRBJ2-1	few	CAGSQDLSGRYNEQFF	TGTGCCGGCAGCCAAGATCTGAGCGGCCGTTACAATGAGCAGTTCTTC
TRBV5-1	12	TRBD1	TRBJ1-4	many	CASGTGNEKLFF	TGCGCCAGCGGGACAGGGAATGAAAAACTGTTTTTT
TRBV5-1	17	TRBD2	TRBJ2-2	many	CASSTSGGLTDTGELFF	TGCGCCAGCAGCACCTCGGGGGGGCTGACGGACACCGGGGAGCTGTTTTTT
TRBV15	13	TRBD1	TRBJ2-7	few	CATSLRQGGEQYF	TGTGCCACCAGCTTGAGACAGGGGGGCGAGCAGTACTTC
TRBV5-1	15	-	TRBJ1-1	many	CASSLGSSLNTEAFF	TGCGCCAGCAGCTTGGGTAGCAGTTTGAACACTGAAGCTTTCTTT
TRBV7-3	13	TRBD2	TRBJ2-7	many	CASSVSGGYEQYF	TGTGCCAGCAGCGTGAGCGGGGGCTACGAGCAGTACTTC
TRBV5-1	15	TRBD2	TRBJ2-1	many	CASSLGTSGYNEQFF	TGCGCCAGCAGCTTAGGGACTAGCGGATACAATGAGCAGTTCTTC
TRBV6-1	15	TRBD2	TRBJ2-4	many	CASRGTSGAKNIQYF	TGTGCCAGCAGAGGGACTAGCGGCGCCAAAAACATTCAGTACTTC
TRBV29-1	14	TRBD2	TRBJ2-3	many	CSVVTSGSTDTQYF	TGCAGCGTTGTCACTAGCGGGAGCACAGATACGCAGTATTTT